The clone carrying this T cell receptor (beta chain) has more than one count but fewer than ten. Its cognate antigen is unknown. Germline loops: CDR1 LGHNA, CDR2 YSLEER. The CDR3 length is 15 residues. Trimming shortened V by 1 base and J by 5 bases, and 15 bases separated the two germline ends. The data were taken from a study of T cell repertoires in cytomegalovirus infection. Study-wide context: Indicated by public TCR beta signatures were CMV infection and matching HLA type. General study results and limits: People with CMV and the relevant HLA were identified by cumulative public TCR beta family frequency. HLA-C-restricted, CMV-specific TCR beta clonotypes were dominant ex vivo.

TCRdb reanalysed the reads using MiXCR and keeps one entry per CDR3 protein. The sample carries approximately 160,000 distinct CDR3 sequences, roughly 15% recorded once. The receptor was isolated from a human donor in good health (CMV status not recorded). Some clones in this sample may be carry-over from other donors' samples. The chain couples TRBV4-3 to TRBJ2-7, with D perhaps TRBD2 (7 bases). The sequenced sample was CD8+ T cells from PBMCs. The CDR3, as DNA: TGCGCCAGCAGCCAAGGGAGGGGGGGGCCTGACGAGCAGTACTTC. The encoded protein is CASSQGRGGPDEQYF.